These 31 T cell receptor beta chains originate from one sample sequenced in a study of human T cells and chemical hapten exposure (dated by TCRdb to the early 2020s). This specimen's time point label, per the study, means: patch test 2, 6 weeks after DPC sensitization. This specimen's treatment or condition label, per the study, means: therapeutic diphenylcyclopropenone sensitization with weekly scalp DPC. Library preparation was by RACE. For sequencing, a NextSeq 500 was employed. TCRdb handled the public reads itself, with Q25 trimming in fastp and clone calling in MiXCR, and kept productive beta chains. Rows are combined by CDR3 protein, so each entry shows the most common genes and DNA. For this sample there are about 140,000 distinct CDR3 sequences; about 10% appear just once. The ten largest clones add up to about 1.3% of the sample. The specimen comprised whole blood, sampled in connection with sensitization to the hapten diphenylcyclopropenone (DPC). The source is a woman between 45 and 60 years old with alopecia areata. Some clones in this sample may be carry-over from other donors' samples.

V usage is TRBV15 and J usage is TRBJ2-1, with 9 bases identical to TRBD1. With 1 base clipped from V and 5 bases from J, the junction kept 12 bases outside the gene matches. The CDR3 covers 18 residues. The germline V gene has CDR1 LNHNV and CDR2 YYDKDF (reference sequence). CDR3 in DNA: TGTGCCACCAGCAGAGCCGAGGGGGCGGGACAGGGTGACAATGAGCAGTTCTTC. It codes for CATSRAEGAGQGDNEQFF. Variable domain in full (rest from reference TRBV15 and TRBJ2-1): DAMVIQNPRYQVTQFGKPVTLSCSQTLNHNVMYWYQQKSSQAPKLLFHYYDKDFNNEADTPDNFQSRRPNTSFCFLDIRSPGLGDTAMYLCATSRAEGAGQGDNEQFFGPGTRLTVL.

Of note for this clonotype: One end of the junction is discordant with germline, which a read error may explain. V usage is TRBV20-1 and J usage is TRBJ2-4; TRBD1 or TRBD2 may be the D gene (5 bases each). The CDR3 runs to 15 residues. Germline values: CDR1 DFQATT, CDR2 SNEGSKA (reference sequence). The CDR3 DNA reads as TGCAGTGGGACACCCCCCCGGCGGGCCAAAAACATTCAGTGCTTC. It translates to CSGTPPRRAKNIQCF.

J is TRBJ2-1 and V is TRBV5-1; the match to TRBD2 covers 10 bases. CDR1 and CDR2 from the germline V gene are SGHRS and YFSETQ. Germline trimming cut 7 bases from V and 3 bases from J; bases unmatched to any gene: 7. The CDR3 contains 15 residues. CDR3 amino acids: CASRILAGIYNEQFF. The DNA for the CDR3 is TGCGCCAGCCGCATACTAGCGGGGATCTACAATGAGCAGTTCTTC.

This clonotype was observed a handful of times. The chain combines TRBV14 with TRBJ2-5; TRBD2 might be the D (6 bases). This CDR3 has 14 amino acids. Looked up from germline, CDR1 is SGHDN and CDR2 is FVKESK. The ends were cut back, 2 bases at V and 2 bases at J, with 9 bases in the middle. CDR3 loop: CASSQRRGQETQYF. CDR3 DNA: TGTGCCAGCAGCCAACGGCGGGGACAAGAGACCCAGTACTTC.

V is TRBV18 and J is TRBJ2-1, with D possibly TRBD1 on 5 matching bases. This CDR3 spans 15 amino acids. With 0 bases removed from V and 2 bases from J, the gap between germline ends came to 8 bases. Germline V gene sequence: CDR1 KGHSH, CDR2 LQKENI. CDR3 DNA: TGTGCCAGCTCACCACCCCAGGGTGCCTACAATGAGCAGTTCTTC. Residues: CASSPPQGAYNEQFF.

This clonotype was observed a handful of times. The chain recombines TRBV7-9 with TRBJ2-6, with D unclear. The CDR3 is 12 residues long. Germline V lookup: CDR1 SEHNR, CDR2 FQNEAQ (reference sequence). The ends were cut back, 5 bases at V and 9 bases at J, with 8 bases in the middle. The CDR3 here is CASSQRVNVLTF. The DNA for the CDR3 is TGTGCCAGCAGCCAAAGAGTCAACGTCCTGACTTTC.

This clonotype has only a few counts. CDR3 nucleotides: TGCGCCAGCAGCCAAGGGAACTCCTACAATGAGCAGTTCTTC. Its protein is CASSQGNSYNEQFF. The chain couples TRBV4-3 to TRBJ2-1, with unresolved D. The CDR3 extends over 14 amino acids. Germline assignment: CDR1 LGHNA and CDR2 YSLEER. Deletions cut 1 base from V and 0 bases from J, with 4 bases between.

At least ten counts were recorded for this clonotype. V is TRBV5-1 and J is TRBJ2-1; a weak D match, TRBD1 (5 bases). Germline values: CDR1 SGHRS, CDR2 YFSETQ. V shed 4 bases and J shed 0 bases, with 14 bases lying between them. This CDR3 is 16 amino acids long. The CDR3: CASSLGATPSYNEQFF. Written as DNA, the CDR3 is TGCGCCAGCAGCCTAGGGGCCACCCCCTCCTACAATGAGCAGTTCTTC.

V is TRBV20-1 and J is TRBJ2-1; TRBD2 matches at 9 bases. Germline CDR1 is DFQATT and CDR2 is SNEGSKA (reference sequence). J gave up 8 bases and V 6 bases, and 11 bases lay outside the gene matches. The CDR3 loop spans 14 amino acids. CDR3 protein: CSADLAGGPDEQFF. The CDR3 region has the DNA TGCAGTGCAGATCTTGCGGGAGGGCCGGATGAGCAGTTCTTC.

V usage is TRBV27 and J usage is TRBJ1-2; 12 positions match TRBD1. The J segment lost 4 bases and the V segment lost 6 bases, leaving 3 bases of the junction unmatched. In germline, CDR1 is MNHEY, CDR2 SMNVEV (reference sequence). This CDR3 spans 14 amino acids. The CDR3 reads CASSQGQGAYGYTF. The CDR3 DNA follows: TGTGCCAGCAGCCAGGGACAGGGGGCCTATGGCTACACCTTC.

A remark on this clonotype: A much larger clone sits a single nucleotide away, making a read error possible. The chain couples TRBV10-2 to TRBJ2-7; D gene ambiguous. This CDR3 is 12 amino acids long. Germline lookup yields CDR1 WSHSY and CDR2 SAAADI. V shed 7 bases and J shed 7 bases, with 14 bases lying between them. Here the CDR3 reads CASKDPLGEQYF. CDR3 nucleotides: TGCGCCAGCAAGGACCCACTGGGGGAGCAGTACTTC.

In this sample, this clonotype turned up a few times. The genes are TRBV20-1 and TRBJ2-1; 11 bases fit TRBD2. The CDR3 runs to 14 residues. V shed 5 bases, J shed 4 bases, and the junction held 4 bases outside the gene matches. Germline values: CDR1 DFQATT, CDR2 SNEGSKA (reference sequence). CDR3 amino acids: CSAFGTSGYNEQFF. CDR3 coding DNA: TGCAGTGCTTTCGGGACTAGCGGATACAATGAGCAGTTCTTC.

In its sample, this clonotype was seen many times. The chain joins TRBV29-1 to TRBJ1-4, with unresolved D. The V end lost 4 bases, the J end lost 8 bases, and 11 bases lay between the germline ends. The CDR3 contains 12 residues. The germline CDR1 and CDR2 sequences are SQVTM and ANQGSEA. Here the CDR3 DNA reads TGCAGCGTTGGGCGAACCGACGAAAAACTGTTTTTT. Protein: CSVGRTDEKLFF.

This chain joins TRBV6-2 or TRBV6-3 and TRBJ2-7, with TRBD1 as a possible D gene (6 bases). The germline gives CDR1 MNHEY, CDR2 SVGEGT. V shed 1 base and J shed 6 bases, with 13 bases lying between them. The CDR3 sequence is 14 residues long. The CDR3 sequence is CASSYFTGLSEQYF. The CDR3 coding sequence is TGTGCCAGCAGTTACTTTACAGGGCTCTCCGAGCAGTACTTC.

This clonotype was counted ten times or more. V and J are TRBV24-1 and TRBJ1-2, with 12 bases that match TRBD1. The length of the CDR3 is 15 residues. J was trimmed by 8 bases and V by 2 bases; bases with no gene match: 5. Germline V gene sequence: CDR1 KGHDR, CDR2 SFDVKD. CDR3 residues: CATSDSGQGARGYTF. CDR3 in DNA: TGTGCCACCAGTGATTCGGGACAGGGGGCGCGAGGCTACACCTTC.

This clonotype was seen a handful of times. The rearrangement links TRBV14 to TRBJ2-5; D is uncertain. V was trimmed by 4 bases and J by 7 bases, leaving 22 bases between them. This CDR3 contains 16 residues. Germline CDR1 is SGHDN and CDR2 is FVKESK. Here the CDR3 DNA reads TGTGCCAGCAGCCCTCACGCGCAGGCAGCTCTTGGGACCCAGTACTTC. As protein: CASSPHAQAALGTQYF.

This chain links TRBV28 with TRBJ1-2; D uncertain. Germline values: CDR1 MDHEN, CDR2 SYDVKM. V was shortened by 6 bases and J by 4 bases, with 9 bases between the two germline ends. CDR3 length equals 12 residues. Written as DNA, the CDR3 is TGTGCCAGCAGCGGCACAATCTATGGCTACACCTTC. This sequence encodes CASSGTIYGYTF.

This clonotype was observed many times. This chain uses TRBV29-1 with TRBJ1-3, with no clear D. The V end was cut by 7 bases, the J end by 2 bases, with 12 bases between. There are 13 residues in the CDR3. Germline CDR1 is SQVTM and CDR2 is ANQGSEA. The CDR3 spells CSATAYPGNTIYF. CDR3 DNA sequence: TGCAGCGCAACAGCCTACCCTGGAAACACCATATATTTT. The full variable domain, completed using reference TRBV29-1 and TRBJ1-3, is SAVISQKPSRDICQRGTSLTIQCQVDSQVTMMFWYRQQPGQSLTLIATANQGSEATYESGFVIDKFPISRPNLTFSTLTVSNMSPEDSSIYLCSATAYPGNTIYFGEGSWLTVV.

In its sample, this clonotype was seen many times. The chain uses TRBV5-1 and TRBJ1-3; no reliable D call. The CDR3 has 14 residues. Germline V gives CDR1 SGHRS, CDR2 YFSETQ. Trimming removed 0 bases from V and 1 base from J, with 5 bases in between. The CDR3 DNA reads TGCGCCAGCAGCTTGGGGACGTCTGGAAACACCATATATTTT. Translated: CASSLGTSGNTIYF.

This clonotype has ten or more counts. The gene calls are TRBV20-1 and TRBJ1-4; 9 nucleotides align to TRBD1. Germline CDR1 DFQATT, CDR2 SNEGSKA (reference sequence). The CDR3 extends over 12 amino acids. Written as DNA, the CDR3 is TGCAGGGCCGGGACAGGGAGGGAAAAACTGTTTTTT. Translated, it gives CRAGTGREKLFF.

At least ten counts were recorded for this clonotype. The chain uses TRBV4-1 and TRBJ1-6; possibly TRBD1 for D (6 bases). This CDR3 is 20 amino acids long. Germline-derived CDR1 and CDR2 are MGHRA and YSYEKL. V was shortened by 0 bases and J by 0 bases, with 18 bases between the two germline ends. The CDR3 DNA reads TGCGCCAGCAGCCAAGATCGCAGGGGTCTACTGACCTCCTATAATTCACCCCTCCACTTT. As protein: CASSQDRRGLLTSYNSPLHF.

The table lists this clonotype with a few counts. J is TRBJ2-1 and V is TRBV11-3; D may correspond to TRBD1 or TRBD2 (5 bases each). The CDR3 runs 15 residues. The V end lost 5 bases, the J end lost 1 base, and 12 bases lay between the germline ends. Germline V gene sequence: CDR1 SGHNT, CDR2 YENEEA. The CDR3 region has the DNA TGTGCCAGCAGCCCGGGGCCTTCGTCCTACAATGAGCAGTTCTTC. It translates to CASSPGPSSYNEQFF.

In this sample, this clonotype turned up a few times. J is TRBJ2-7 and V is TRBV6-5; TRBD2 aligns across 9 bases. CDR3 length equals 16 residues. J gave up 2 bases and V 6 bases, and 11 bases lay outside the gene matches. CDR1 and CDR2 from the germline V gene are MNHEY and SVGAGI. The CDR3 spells CASRDPSGTTPYEQYF. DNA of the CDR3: TGTGCCAGCAGGGACCCTAGCGGGACGACCCCCTACGAGCAGTACTTC.

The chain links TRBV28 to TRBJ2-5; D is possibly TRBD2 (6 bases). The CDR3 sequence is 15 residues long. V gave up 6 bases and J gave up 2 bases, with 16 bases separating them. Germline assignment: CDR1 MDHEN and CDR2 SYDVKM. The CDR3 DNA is TGTGCCAGCAGCCGCCCGGGACTGGGACAAGAGACCCAGTACTTC. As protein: CASSRPGLGQETQYF.

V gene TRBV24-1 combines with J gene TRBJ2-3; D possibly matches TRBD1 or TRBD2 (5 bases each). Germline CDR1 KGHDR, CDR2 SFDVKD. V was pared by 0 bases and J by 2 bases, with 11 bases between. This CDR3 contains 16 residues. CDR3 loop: CATSDLRKGPTDTQYF. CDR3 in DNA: TGTGCCACCAGTGATTTGCGTAAGGGACCCACAGATACGCAGTATTTT.

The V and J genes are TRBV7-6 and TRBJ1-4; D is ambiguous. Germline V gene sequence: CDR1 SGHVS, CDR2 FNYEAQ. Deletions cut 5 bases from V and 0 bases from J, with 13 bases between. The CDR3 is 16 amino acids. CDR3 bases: TGTGCCAGCAGCCCCTTTAAGAAAGCAACTAATGAAAAACTGTTTTTT. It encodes CASSPFKKATNEKLFF.

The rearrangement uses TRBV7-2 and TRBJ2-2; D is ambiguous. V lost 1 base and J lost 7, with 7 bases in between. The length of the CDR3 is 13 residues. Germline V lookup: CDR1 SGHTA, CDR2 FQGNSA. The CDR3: CASSLGVSGELFF. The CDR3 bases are TGTGCCAGCAGCTTAGGGGTTAGCGGGGAGCTGTTTTTT.

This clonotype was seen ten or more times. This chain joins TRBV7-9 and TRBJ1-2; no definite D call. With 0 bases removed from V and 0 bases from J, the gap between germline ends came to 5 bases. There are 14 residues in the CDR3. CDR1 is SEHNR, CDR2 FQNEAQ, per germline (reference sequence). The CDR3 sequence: CASSLASANYGYTF. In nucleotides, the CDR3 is TGTGCCAGCAGCTTAGCTTCGGCTAACTATGGCTACACCTTC.

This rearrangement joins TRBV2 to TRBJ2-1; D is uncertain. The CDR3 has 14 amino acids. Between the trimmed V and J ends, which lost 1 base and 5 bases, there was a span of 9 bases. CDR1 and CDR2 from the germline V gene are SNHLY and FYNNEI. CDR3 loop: CASSEGGSDNEQFF. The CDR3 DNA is TGTGCCAGCAGTGAAGGTGGGTCAGACAATGAGCAGTTCTTC. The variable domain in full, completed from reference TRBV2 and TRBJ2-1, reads EPEVTQTPSHQVTQMGQEVILRCVPISNHLYFYWYRQILGQKVEFLVSFYNNEISEKSEIFDDQFSVERPDGSNFTLKIRSTKLEDSAMYFCASSEGGSDNEQFFGPGTRLTVL.

The CDR3 sequence: CASSSGTVGLYEQYF. The DNA of the CDR3 is TGTGCCAGCAGCTCCGGGACAGTCGGACTCTACGAGCAGTACTTC. V is TRBV7-8 and J is TRBJ2-7, with TRBD1 identical over 7 bases. Unmatched junction bases numbered 9, after V lost 4 bases and J lost 3 bases. The CDR3 sequence is 15 residues long. The germline V gene encodes CDR1 SGHVS and CDR2 FQNEAQ. Drawing the rest from reference TRBV7-8 and TRBJ2-7, the complete variable domain is GAGVSQSPRYKVAKRGQDVALRCDPISGHVSLFWYQQALGQGPEFLTYFQNEAQLDKSGLPSDRFFAERPEGSVSTLKIQRTQQEDSAVYLCASSSGTVGLYEQYFGPGTRLTVT.

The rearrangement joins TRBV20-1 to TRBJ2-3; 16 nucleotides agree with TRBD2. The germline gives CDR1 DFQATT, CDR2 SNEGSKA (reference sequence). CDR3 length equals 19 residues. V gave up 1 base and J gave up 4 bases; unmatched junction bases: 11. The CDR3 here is CSARASGTSGRALADTQYF. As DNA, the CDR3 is TGCAGTGCTAGAGCCTCCGGGACTAGCGGGAGGGCCCTCGCAGATACGCAGTATTTT.